The rows below give T cell receptor beta chains drawn from one sample of a study of T cell responses to AZD1222 COVID-19 vaccine. Sequenced by immunoSEQ multiplex PCR; TCRdb stores in-frame clones only, minus some. The sample lists 100,000 to 150,000 clones; around 89% were seen once. Sequenced material: peripheral blood, taken on day 0 of MenACWY control vaccination. These receptors were collected from an adult in good health. Both conserved end residues are trimmed from each CDR3. Fields, in order: J gene, D gene, V gene, CDR3 protein. D genes are given only for firm matches.

J: TRBJ2-7
D: .
V: TRBV14
CDR3: ASSPFTTATYEQY

J: TRBJ2-4
D: TRBD1
V: TRBV5-1
CDR3: ASSARDSHGKNIQY

J: TRBJ2-1
D: .
V: TRBV7-2
CDR3: ASSSGTPGVYNEQF

J: TRBJ1-5
D: .
V: TRBV6-5
CDR3: ASSPVGGGRQPQH

J: TRBJ1-5
D: .
V: TRBV6-2/TRBV6-3
CDR3: ASSFSPPNQPQH

J: TRBJ2-7
D: .
V: TRBV7-2
CDR3: ASSLFRRPYEQY

J: TRBJ1-6
D: .
V: TRBV27
CDR3: ASSLQGFNSPLH

J: TRBJ1-2
D: .
V: TRBV4-3
CDR3: ASSPGKAAYGYT

J: TRBJ1-4
D: .
V: TRBV13
CDR3: ASSLLLGNLF

J: TRBJ1-1
D: TRBD1
V: TRBV6-1
CDR3: ASSAAGTGGGEAF

J: TRBJ2-3
D: TRBD2
V: TRBV4-2
CDR3: ASQLAGGGGTDTQY

J: TRBJ1-2
D: .
V: TRBV11-2
CDR3: ASSLRTDLGGYT

J: TRBJ2-2
D: TRBD2
V: TRBV6-2/TRBV6-3
CDR3: ASSYSIRMAGGTGELF

J: TRBJ2-4
D: .
V: TRBV3-1/TRBV3-2
CDR3: ASSQDLKNQY

J: TRBJ2-7
D: TRBD1
V: TRBV6-5
CDR3: ASSYSIAGGYEQY

J: TRBJ2-7
D: TRBD2
V: TRBV2
CDR3: ASGTSSYEQY

J: TRBJ2-5
D: TRBD2
V: TRBV18
CDR3: ASSPPWLAGVVTQY

J: TRBJ1-2
D: .
V: TRBV5-1
CDR3: ATGEGSGYT

J: TRBJ2-1
D: TRBD2
V: TRBV11-3
CDR3: ASSQLRGDGNGQF

J: TRBJ2-1
D: .
V: TRBV2
CDR3: ASSEGAEPYNEQF

J: TRBJ1-3
D: .
V: TRBV23-1
CDR3: ASSLPVGGRPTGNTIY

J: TRBJ1-2
D: .
V: TRBV18
CDR3: ASSEGQDSGYGYT

J: TRBJ1-5
D: TRBD1
V: TRBV5-8
CDR3: ASSRDRNQPQH

J: TRBJ2-4
D: .
V: TRBV6-5
CDR3: ASSLGHPKNIQY

J: TRBJ2-3
D: TRBD2
V: TRBV7-2
CDR3: ASSLVGGLADTQY

J: TRBJ2-7
D: .
V: TRBV28
CDR3: ASQSGQTTYEQY

J: TRBJ2-1
D: .
V: TRBV10-2
CDR3: ASTQVGNEQF

J: TRBJ2-7
D: .
V: TRBV11-3
CDR3: ASSLPGLYEQY

J: TRBJ1-1
D: .
V: TRBV27
CDR3: ASSAIPNTEAF

J: TRBJ1-2
D: TRBD1
V: TRBV6-5
CDR3: ASFRGGNYGYT

J: TRBJ1-1
D: .
V: TRBV7-9
CDR3: ASSFSTANTEAF

J: TRBJ2-5
D: .
V: TRBV2
CDR3: ASRGTSPTSRGTQY

J: TRBJ2-1
D: TRBD2
V: TRBV4-1
CDR3: ASSHPSGRDEQF

J: TRBJ2-7
D: .
V: TRBV11-3
CDR3: ASSLVSGSYEQY

J: TRBJ2-5
D: TRBD2
V: TRBV4-2
CDR3: ASSQDPTSGSRETQY

J: TRBJ2-7
D: TRBD2
V: TRBV7-2
CDR3: ASSSLLAGTLDEQY

J: TRBJ2-7
D: TRBD2
V: TRBV27
CDR3: ASSQGRLAGGGRSEQY

J: TRBJ2-1
D: .
V: TRBV11-2
CDR3: ASSFGHEQF

J: TRBJ1-3
D: TRBD1
V: TRBV5-4
CDR3: ASSASSTGGSGNTIY

J: TRBJ2-2
D: .
V: TRBV29-1
CDR3: SVVLQLNTGELF

J: TRBJ1-1
D: .
V: TRBV6-4
CDR3: ASSVGFDTEAF

J: TRBJ2-3
D: TRBD2
V: TRBV4-1
CDR3: ASSPGTSGSDTQY

J: TRBJ1-3
D: .
V: TRBV7-3
CDR3: ASSSGAGNTIY

J: TRBJ1-1
D: TRBD1
V: TRBV4-1
CDR3: ASSRGAKTGTDHTEAF

J: TRBJ1-6
D: .
V: TRBV7-6
CDR3: ASSLGPDGSPLH

J: TRBJ1-5
D: .
V: TRBV29-1
CDR3: SVEAGINQPQH

J: TRBJ2-5
D: TRBD1
V: TRBV24-1
CDR3: ATSDFGQGDEETQY

J: TRBJ1-3
D: TRBD1
V: TRBV5-6
CDR3: ASSRPGQVGNTIY

J: TRBJ2-3
D: .
V: TRBV13
CDR3: ASRPRGLADTQY

J: TRBJ2-7
D: TRBD2
V: TRBV30
CDR3: AWSGAGVYEQY